The rows below give T cell receptor beta chains drawn from one sample of a study of control samples from healthy donors and cancer patients. Method: immunoSEQ multiplex PCR; TCRdb's copy keeps in-frame clones and lacks some. There are 150,000 to 200,000 clones in the sample; 90% to 95% occur only once, and roughly 1.5% lies in the top ten. Sequencing input: blood. All receptors come from a man between 25 and 39 years old in good health. Each CDR3 is given with its conserved first and last residue. D genes are given only for firm matches. Only some rows state a clone size, as once, few, many or a class for expanded clones.

CDR3 | DNA | V | D | size | J | length
CASSDKREYGGYTF | TGTGCCAGCAGCGACAAGAGGGAGTACGGTGGCTACACCTTC | TRBV5-4 | . | . | TRBJ1-2 | 14
CASSTTGNSNQPQHF | TGTGCCAGTAGTACGACAGGGAATAGCAATCAGCCCCAGCATTTT | TRBV19 | TRBD1 | . | TRBJ1-5 | 15
CASSQDGTGTGKGFVGEQFF | TGCGCCAGCAGCCAAGATGGGACCGGGACAGGGAAAGGTTTCGTCGGTGAGCAGTTCTTC | TRBV4-3 | TRBD1 | . | TRBJ2-1 | 20
CASTLPGMNTEAFF | TGTGCCAGCACCCTCCCAGGGATGAACACTGAAGCTTTCTTT | TRBV28 | . | . | TRBJ1-1 | 14
CASSLGANYGYTF | TGTGCCAGCAGTTTAGGAGCTAACTATGGCTACACCTTC | TRBV12-3/TRBV12-4 | . | . | TRBJ1-2 | 13
CASSLDDPEELFF | TGCGCCAGCAGCTTGGATGACCCCGAGGAACTGTTTTTT | TRBV5-1 | . | . | TRBJ1-4 | 13
CASSDSSGRVGEQFF | TGTGCCAGCAGTGACTCCAGCGGGAGGGTCGGCGAGCAGTTCTTC | TRBV2 | TRBD2 | . | TRBJ2-1 | 15
CASSLAGTGGFGSEQFF | TGTGCCAGCAGCTTAGCGGGGACAGGGGGCTTTGGTAGTGAGCAGTTCTTC | TRBV7-2 | TRBD1 | . | TRBJ2-1 | 17
CASSLRGYGVDNYEQYF | TGTGCCAGCAGTCTACGGGGGTACGGGGTAGACAACTACGAGCAGTACTTC | TRBV7-9 | . | . | TRBJ2-7 | 17
CASSPRTSGRRYEQYF | TGTGCCAGCAGTCCCCGGACTAGCGGGAGGAGATACGAGCAGTACTTC | TRBV28 | TRBD2 | . | TRBJ2-7 | 16
CASSPDLQGEKTQYF | TGTGCCAGCTCACCAGATCTACAGGGGGAGAAGACCCAGTACTTC | TRBV18 | TRBD1 | . | TRBJ2-5 | 15
CASSGTGELFF | TGTGCCAGCAGTGGCACCGGGGAGCTGTTTTTT | TRBV28 | . | . | TRBJ2-2 | 11
CAWSEGGGEKLFF | TGTGCCTGGAGTGAAGGGGGTGGTGAAAAACTGTTTTTT | TRBV30 | . | . | TRBJ1-4 | 13
CASSYSRARPNTEAFF | TGTGCCAGCAGTTACTCCAGGGCCCGCCCTAACACTGAAGCTTTCTTT | TRBV6-2/TRBV6-3 | . | . | TRBJ1-1 | 16
CATDRGLGANVLTF | TGTGCCACGGACAGGGGGCTCGGGGCCAACGTCCTGACTTTC | TRBV28 | TRBD1 | . | TRBJ2-6 | 14
CASSYTDYNEQFF | TGTGCCAGCAGTTACACAGACTACAATGAGCAGTTCTTC | TRBV6-2/TRBV6-3 | . | . | TRBJ2-1 | 13
CASSVTPLGDTQYF | TGCGCCAGCAGCGTAACCCCACTGGGCGATACGCAGTATTTT | TRBV5-1 | . | . | TRBJ2-3 | 14
CASSTGTGGSYNEQFF | TGTGCCAGCAGTACCGGGACAGGGGGCTCCTACAATGAGCAGTTCTTC | TRBV27 | TRBD1 | . | TRBJ2-1 | 16
CATSDLHSSGRANEQFF | TGTGCCACCAGTGATTTGCACTCTAGCGGGAGGGCCAATGAGCAGTTCTTC | TRBV24-1 | TRBD2 | . | TRBJ2-1 | 17
CASRRPNIKSRHRGTQYF | TGTGCCAGCAGGAGACCAAACATAAAATCGAGACACCGGGGGACCCAGTACTTC | TRBV21-1 | . | . | TRBJ2-5 | 18
CASSFPRTGVDEQFF | TGTGCCAGCAGCTTCCCCAGAACAGGGGTGGATGAGCAGTTCTTC | TRBV7-9 | TRBD1 | . | TRBJ2-1 | 15
CATSRDYGLAGREGTQYF | TGTGCCACCAGCAGAGATTATGGACTAGCGGGCAGGGAGGGGACCCAGTACTTC | TRBV15 | TRBD2 | . | TRBJ2-5 | 18
CASSLSPGDYEQYF | TGTGCCAGCAGCTTAAGTCCAGGGGACTACGAGCAGTACTTC | TRBV7-6 | . | . | TRBJ2-7 | 14
CASSMAADQPQHF | TGTGCCAGTAGTATGGCAGCCGATCAGCCCCAGCATTTT | TRBV19 | . | . | TRBJ1-5 | 13
CASTGGGGLEQPQHF | TGTGCCAGCACCGGGGGCGGGGGCTTAGAACAGCCCCAGCATTTT | TRBV2 | . | . | TRBJ1-5 | 15
CAWSLSNEQFF | TGTGCCTGGAGTTTGTCCAATGAGCAGTTCTTC | TRBV30 | . | . | TRBJ2-1 | 11
CASSRQAGNQPQHF | TGTGCCAGCAGCCGACAGGCAGGCAATCAGCCCCAGCATTTT | TRBV7-8 | . | . | TRBJ1-5 | 14
CASTPRGSQPQHF | TGTGCCAGCACCCCCAGGGGCAGTCAGCCCCAGCATTTT | TRBV2 | . | once | TRBJ1-5 | 13
CATSAGQFLTF | TGTGCCACCAGCGCCGGACAGTTCCTGACTTTC | TRBV15 | . | . | TRBJ2-6 | 11
CSVEEGTAMNTEAFF | TGCAGCGTTGAAGAAGGGACAGCCATGAACACTGAAGCTTTCTTT | TRBV29-1 | TRBD1 | . | TRBJ1-1 | 15
CASSIDGYNEQFF | TGTGCCAGTAGTATAGACGGATACAATGAGCAGTTCTTC | TRBV19 | . | . | TRBJ2-1 | 13
CASSQFSNSEAFF | TGTGCCAGCAGCCAATTCTCCAACTCTGAAGCTTTCTTT | TRBV14 | . | . | TRBJ1-1 | 13